One sample yielded the 13 T cell receptor beta chains listed below, sequenced in a study of siplizumab effects on memory and regulatory T cells. Profiling relied on immunoSEQ multiplex PCR, and the TCRdb table lists in-frame clones only, not all of them. The sample records some 120,000 clones, just under 95% being singletons. The sequencing sample was made of non-Treg CD4+ T cells sorted from blood. The receptors originated from a human donor in good health.

This chain links TRBV7-8 with TRBJ1-2, with D perhaps matching TRBD1 (6 bases). The CDR3 sequence is 13 residues long. The germline V gene encodes CDR1 SGHVS and CDR2 FQNEAQ. The V end was cut by 1 base, the J end by 4 bases, with 7 bases between. CDR3 in amino acids: CASSLVGGYGYTF. CDR3 nucleotide sequence: TGTGCCAGCAGCTTAGTAGGGGGCTATGGCTACACCTTC.

The chain uses TRBV12-5 and TRBJ1-1; 7 bases are a match to TRBD1. Germline CDR1 is LGHNT and CDR2 is FRNRAP. There are 13 residues in the CDR3. The junction had 2 bases not matched to a gene; V was cut back by 1 base and J by 6 bases. The CDR3 sequence is CASGLGQGPEAFF. The CDR3 DNA reads as TGTGCTAGTGGTTTGGGACAGGGTCCTGAAGCTTTCTTT.

This clone was seen once. The chain has TRBV6-1 and TRBJ2-3; D unclear. V was cut by 3 bases and J by 2 bases, with 3 bases left in between. Germline V gives CDR1 MNHNS, CDR2 SASEGT. The CDR3 runs 12 residues. The CDR3 sequence: CASSDSTDTQYF. The CDR3 DNA follows: TGTGCCAGCAGTGACTCCACAGATACGCAGTATTTT.

The J gene is TRBJ2-3, the V gene TRBV2; 9 bases agree with TRBD2. V lost 4 bases and J lost 6; bases outside the gene matches: 5. Germline-derived CDR1 and CDR2 are SNHLY and FYNNEI. The CDR3 length is 14 residues. The DNA for the CDR3 is TGTGCCAGCAGTGTTAGCGGGGGCAAGGATACGCAGTATTTT. Protein: CASSVSGGKDTQYF.

This chain uses TRBV29-1 with TRBJ1-3; 7 nucleotides match TRBD1. The length of the CDR3 is 14 residues. V shed 7 bases, J shed 1 base, and the junction held 7 bases outside the gene matches. CDR1 is SQVTM and CDR2 is ANQGSEA in the germline V gene. DNA of the CDR3: TGCAGCGCCCGCGACAGGGTGTCTGGAAACACCATATATTTT. Encoded protein: CSARDRVSGNTIYF.

The chain couples TRBV5-4 to TRBJ1-4, with D maybe TRBD1 (5 bases). CDR1 SGHNT and CDR2 YYREEE come from the germline V gene (reference sequence). The length of the CDR3 is 16 residues. V dropped 4 bases and J dropped 0 bases, with 13 bases sitting between them. The CDR3 DNA follows: TGTGCCAGCAGCCAATACCTAGGGGCAACTAATGAAAAACTGTTTTTT. This codes for CASSQYLGATNEKLFF.

The rearrangement links TRBV4-3 to TRBJ1-3; TRBD1 matches 7 bases. CDR3 length equals 16 residues. The junction had 12 bases not matched to a gene; V was cut back by 1 base and J by 9 bases. CDR1 and CDR2 (germline): LGHNA, YSLEER. CDR3: CASSQALDRVVGTIYF. The CDR3 DNA is TGCGCCAGCAGCCAAGCACTCGACAGGGTGGTGGGCACCATATATTTT.

This clone was detected a few times. The chain couples TRBV7-6 to TRBJ2-3, with 14 bases that match TRBD2. Germline V lookup: CDR1 SGHVS, CDR2 FNYEAQ. The CDR3 covers 19 residues. V lost 0 bases and J lost 0; bases outside the gene matches: 5. The DNA for the CDR3 is TGTGCCAGCAGCTTAGCCGGGACTAGCGGGGGCCCAAGCACAGATACGCAGTATTTT. It yields the protein CASSLAGTSGGPSTDTQYF.

The rearrangement links TRBV15 to TRBJ1-2; a weak D match, TRBD1 (5 bases). The CDR3 loop spans 18 amino acids. The V gene lost 0 bases and the J gene lost 0 bases, with 17 bases spanning the gap. Looked up from germline, CDR1 is LNHNV and CDR2 is YYDKDF (reference sequence). The CDR3 coding sequence is TGTGCCACCAGCAGAGACTTTAGGGGCAGACCGACTAACTATGGCTACACCTTC. It specifies CATSRDFRGRPTNYGYTF.

The genes are TRBV9 and TRBJ2-5; TRBD2 aligns across 13 bases. CDR1 is SGDLS, CDR2 YYNGEE, per germline. This CDR3 region has 17 residues. Trimming took 0 bases from V and 5 from J; bases not matched to a gene: 7. This CDR3 is CASSVGTSGGAWETQYF. CDR3 bases: TGTGCCAGCAGCGTAGGAACTAGCGGGGGGGCCTGGGAGACCCAGTACTTC. The variable domain in full, completed from reference TRBV9 and TRBJ2-5, reads DSGVTQTPKHLITATGQRVTLRCSPRSGDLSVYWYQQSLDQGLQFLIQYYNGEERAKGNILERFSAQQFPDLHSELNLSSLELGDSALYFCASSVGTSGGAWETQYFGPGTRLLVL.

The rearrangement uses TRBV2 and TRBJ1-6; no definite D call. The CDR3 totals 15 residues. V was shortened by 5 bases and J by 0 bases, with 8 bases between the two germline ends. Germline loops: CDR1 SNHLY, CDR2 FYNNEI. This CDR3 reads CASSQSLSYNSPLHF. CDR3 DNA: TGTGCCAGCAGTCAAAGCCTCTCCTATAATTCACCCCTCCACTTT.

The chain recombines TRBV12-2 with TRBJ2-1; the table gives TRBD2 as D, unverified against the DNA. TRBV12-2 is flagged as a pseudogene. This CDR3 comprises 18 residues. The CDR3 DNA is TGTGCAAGTCGCTTAGGGTCCGAAGCGGGGGGCAATTACAATGAGCAGTTCTTC. Its translation: CASRLGSEAGGNYNEQFF.

The table lists this clone with a count of one. The chain couples TRBV28 to TRBJ1-2; D might be TRBD1 (6 bases). Trimming removed 2 bases from V and 5 bases from J, with 15 bases in between. The CDR3 length is 15 residues. CDR1 MDHEN and CDR2 SYDVKM come from the germline V gene. Written as DNA, the CDR3 is TGTGCCAGCAGTTTACCACAGGGATTTGGGTATGGCTACACCTTC. It codes for CASSLPQGFGYGYTF.